This TCR beta chain was retrieved from a study of cytotoxic CD8 clonotypes in ibrutinib-treated CLL. Looking at the study overall: Average yields of 255,043 productive templates and approximately 100,000 productive rearrangements characterized the samples. Notes on the study in general: Public clonotypes were rare and shrank or held steady on treatment. Baseline clonality, above age-matched healthy donor levels, tracked circulating CD8+ T-cell counts. Clonality was elevated at ibrutinib response and had returned toward baseline at progression.

TCRdb's copy holds only in-frame clones and misses some; the assay was immunoSEQ multiplex PCR. The sample shows 150,000 or so clones, more than 70% of them seen only once. From germline, CDR1 is SGHTA and CDR2 FQGTGA. CDR3 length equals 14 residues. V was pared by 2 bases and J by 1 base, with 0 bases of the junction left unmatched. Concerning this clone itself: The antigen is undetermined.

This rearrangement joins TRBV7-3 to TRBJ1-1; 8 bases align to TRBD1. This TCR was recovered from a human donor with chronic lymphocytic leukemia. The sample consisted of PBMCs, taken after 36 months of ibrutinib treatment. CDR3 protein: CASSLGTGNTEAFF. CDR3 DNA sequence: TGTGCCAGCAGCTTAGGGACAGGGAACACTGAAGCTTTCTTT.